The source of this T cell receptor beta chain is a study of spatial heterogeneity in lung cancer. Each CDR3 protein is one row after TCRdb ran MiXCR on the 5' RACE reads. The sample shows about 52,000 distinct CDR3 sequences, roughly 7% of them seen only once. The CDR3 loop spans 14 amino acids. Trimming cost V 4 bases and J 3 bases, with 13 bases left between them. Per the germline V gene, CDR1 is SGHNT and CDR2 is YYREEE (reference sequence). This clonotype was seen at least ten times. Time point described: blood at routine non-recurrence follow-up after resection. Whole RNA, isolated from tumor, nontumor lung or frozen PBMC, was sequenced without prior sorting.

The clonotype originates from a female donor with early-stage non-small cell lung cancer. This specimen consisted of PBMCs, obtained at follow-up. This chain joins TRBV5-4 and TRBJ2-5, with D possibly being TRBD1 or TRBD2 (6 bases each). The CDR3 nucleotides are TGTGCCAGCAGCGGGACTTACAGGGAAGAGACCCAGTACTTC. This sequence encodes CASSGTYREETQYF. The full variable domain, in which reference TRBV5-4 and TRBJ2-5 provide the parts outside the CDR3, is ETGVTQSPTHLIKTRGQQVTLRCSSQSGHNTVSWYQQALGQGPQFIFQYYREEENGRGNFPPRFSGLQFPNYSSELNVNALELDDSALYLCASSGTYREETQYFGPGTRLLVL.